This TCR beta chain was identified in a study of blood T cells in healthy people across ages. CDR3 length: 16 residues. V dropped 2 bases and J dropped 4; count of bases not matched to a gene: 7. Germline CDR1 is MRHNA and CDR2 is SNTAGT. Combining a sample-barcoded 5' primer with a J-beta primer mix, a second PCR ran for about 6 to 12 cycles. A single record per CDR3 protein comes from TCRdb applying MiXCR to the 5' RACE reads. The table has approximately 800,000 distinct CDR3 sequences, 20% to 25% seen once. Study-level results: The study lacked donor CMV status, which possibly confounded expanded clonotype changes.

In regard to this clonotype: The target antigen is unknown.

Separately, the same data were catalogued under a study of T cells of mothers and their children. That source adds: Each 15 ul cDNA reaction used 1.5 ug RNA; all RNA was used. None of the identified T cell clones proved to be persistent microchimeric clones.

Sequenced: blood. The receptor comes from a boy aged 5-17 years in good health. The V gene is TRBV6-4, the J gene TRBJ2-5; the match to TRBD2 covers 10 bases. CDR3 nucleotides: TGTGCCAGCAGTGACGATCCAGCGGGGGGGAGAGAGACCCAGTACTTC. Translation gives CASSDDPAGGRETQYF.